Sequencing of this T cell receptor beta chain was carried out in a study of identical twins. Germline values: CDR1 KGHDR, CDR2 SFDVKD. Trimming removed 11 bases from V and 6 bases from J; junction bases left unmatched: 5. This CDR3 comprises 12 residues. TCRdb fed the 5' RACE reads into MiXCR, producing one record per CDR3 protein. Found here are 750,000 to 950,000 distinct CDR3 sequences, 9% to 15% of them singletons; the top ten hold around 1.6%. The same sample was also studied in work on yellow fever vaccine responses in identical twins.

This receptor was obtained from a woman under 30 in good health. The specimen sequenced was PBMCs. The V gene is TRBV24-1, the J gene TRBJ2-1; TRBD2 aligns across 8 bases. CDR3 bases: TGTGCCAGCGGGAGGAGTGTCAATGAGCAGTTCTTC. Translation: CASGRSVNEQFF.